This record concerns one T cell receptor (beta chain) sequence. Its specific antigen is unknown. One base away there is no much larger clone; base qualities are not given. CDR1 and CDR2 are drawn from the germline V gene: SGHTA, FQGTGA. The CDR3 measures 13 amino acids from cysteine to phenylalanine. Solely the CDR3 DNA is kept, with 39 bases framed from the first base. V and J lose 5 bases and 6 bases, and a span of 14 bases separates them. The cohort consisted of some 730 healthy bone marrow donors. All cohort members were sampled while nominally healthy, although unrecorded immune exposures were likely present. The donor tested CMV seronegative and was one of the 352 seronegative cohort members. A peripheral blood sample was collected from each donor, and TCR beta sequencing was performed on peripheral blood mononuclear cells. The Qiagen DNeasy Blood Extraction Kit was used to extract genomic DNA from the blood cell samples.

These data belong to a study of cytomegalovirus exposure and HLA in healthy donors (dated by TCRdb to about 2017). Study-level background: An earlier analysis of 587 of the donors reported under 300 Gb of sequence data and 95 million to 120 million unique TCR beta sequences obtained from some 170 million T cells. Typing coverage varied by locus: roughly 620-640 donors for A, B, C, DRB1 and DQB1; roughly 510 for DQA1; 600 to 610 for DPA1; more than 450 for DPB1. Rather than using new phenotypic data, the later analysis identified candidate immune exposures from TCR beta sequences and from how often those sequences occurred across donors. About 280 gigabases of sequencing data and approximately 80 million unique TCR sequences were included in an early release covering around 650 HLA-typed donors. To decide whether each TCR beta V gene segment behaved as functional or pseudogenic, an earlier analysis of some 600 of the donors relied on high-throughput TCR beta sequencing. Among the roughly 380 genotyped donors, around 79% belonged to the genetic ancestry cluster associated with self-reported Caucasian donors. In a later analysis, previously published TCR beta repertoires from 550 to 750 donors were re-analyzed and high-resolution HLA genotyping was added so that TCR occurrence patterns could be studied. In a later genetic analysis, genome-wide SNP genotypes for about three fifths of the roughly 670 donors were used, and that subset was treated as a discovery cohort. Among some 410 genotyped donors of the cohort, an average of approximately 240,000 unique TCR beta nucleotide sequences were sequenced per donor, around 20% of them non-productive. Every discovery cohort repertoire had been produced on one sequencing platform. Donor age, sex, ethnicity and CMV serostatus were compiled together with the repertoire data. The aim of the study was to test whether cataloging public T cell receptors could identify signatures of past pathogen exposure. Roughly 5 DR-DQ haplotypes were handled as single units for association and clustering because linkage in the cohort was strong. The study profiled the T cell repertoires of under 700 subjects by immunosequencing and related them to cytomegalovirus serostatus. To predict cytomegalovirus infection status, the study brought together high-throughput TCR immunosequencing, statistical association of individual TCRs with disease status, and machine learning. HLA typing included class I and class II loci at four-digit resolution. In addition to the first cohort of 650 to 800 subjects, a separate validation cohort of 100 to 150 different subjects was used. What the authors observed across the whole study: Specific HLA alleles were associated with 15,000 to 20,000 TCR beta sequences at a false discovery rate of 0.05 in a later analysis. In a later analysis, most CMV-associated TCR beta chains were found to appear HLA-restricted, with HLA associations seemingly driven largely by CMV exposure. A later genetic analysis reported fewer N-insertions in productive TCRs among donors in an Asian-associated ancestry cluster than the approximately 700-donor mean. Correlated functional status among segregating V segments might reflect linkage disequilibrium, but an unknown experimental factor could not be ruled out. According to a later analysis, parvovirus B19, influenza, CMV and Epstein-Barr virus appeared linked to several top co-occurrence clusters. Broadly in line with IMGT annotations, most TCR beta V segments showed up in productive rearrangements about 87% or about 30% of the time in an earlier analysis of 587 of the donors. The sequencing pipeline was judged likely to have produced a cluster of highly shared sequence variants as a technical artifact. A later analysis found that HLA-associated TCR beta chains were more clonally expanded and had lower generation probabilities than equally common non-associated chains. In the study, approximately 160 TCR beta chains were listed as associated with cytomegalovirus. In a later genetic analysis, a missense DCLRE1C variant was associated with V-gene and J-gene trimming of TCR beta chains, and the association was replicated in an independent cohort. When HLA alleles, especially DR and DQ, strongly co-occurred, attributing TCR associations to individual alleles was difficult. While some public TCRs were present in many individuals, most TCR sequences turned up only very rarely across donors. In a later analysis, TCR association rates were found to vary across HLA loci, with the most associated TCRs seen for DRB1 alleles and the fewest for HLA-C alleles. The classifier was reported to diagnose cytomegalovirus status with high specificity and sensitivity in both the original cohort and the validation cohort. Some IMGT-functional V segments, including TRBV6-2 and TRBV6-3, could not be distinguished by the 87-base-pair reads and were therefore excluded. For the cohort, immune exposure information was limited to CMV serostatus. Presence/absence analyses assumed roughly uniform sequencing depth across donors, an assumption that may not hold. HLA typing was unavailable for some donors at each locus, so association tests used only the typed subset. This cohort had only TCR beta chains sequenced, and the lack of alpha or paired-chain data limited which features could be detected. Because counts were too low, roughly 16 rarely observed V segments, including chromosome 9 orphons, were left out of the earlier analysis of 587 of the donors. The authors suggested that the approach could potentially be generalized to other disease states and immunological phenotypes. A further reported finding was that TCR beta sequences accurately predicted the HLA-A and HLA-B alleles for most subjects in the first cohort. In vitro tests confirmed that a few of the cytomegalovirus-associated TCR beta chains recognize cytomegalovirus antigens.

Library generation was performed with the immunoSEQ multiplex PCR assay. For the multiplex PCR, a mixture combining 60 forward primers for TCR Vbeta segments and 13 reverse primers for TCR Jbeta segments was used. The CDR3 region of rearranged TCR beta genes was amplified from genomic DNA by a multiplex PCR assay. On the Illumina HiSeq System, the amplified TCR beta libraries were sequenced as 87-base-pair reads. The authors' analysis ran thus. In a later analysis, about 80 million unique TCR beta chains were counted across the approximately 640 repertoires, and some 10 million of these chains were shared by at least two donors. Raw reads were error-corrected and collapsed into unique sequences by a nearest-neighbor algorithm in which closely related sequences were merged to remove PCR and sequencing errors. CDR3 sequences were aligned to IMGT reference sequences to assign V, D and J gene segments. For a sequence to be retained, at least a six-nucleotide match to both a V gene segment and a J gene segment was required. Rearrangements were called productive when the CDR3 lacked stop codons and stayed in frame with V and J; all others were non-productive. CDR3 was defined according to IMGT convention as the region running from the second conserved V-encoded cysteine to the conserved J-encoded phenylalanine. The earlier analysis of about 610 of the donors excluded any sequence lacking an unambiguous match to a single V gene segment. In an earlier analysis of approximately 590 of the donors, a V segment was called functional when productive rearrangements were above 56.7%, and segregating when the standard deviation between donors exceeded 5%. A statistical classification framework was built to diagnose cytomegalovirus status from the catalog of TCR beta chain sequences. In a later analysis, TCR nucleotide sequences were compared against IMGT/GENE-DB human TR gene sequences so that V and J genes could be assigned. A later analysis assigned CDR3 sequences and most-parsimonious VDJ recombination scenarios with the TCRdist pipeline. In a later analysis, every TCR beta chain was defined by the combination of its CDR3 amino acid sequence and its V-gene family, and reads without a unique V-gene family were dropped. In a later analysis, 550 to 650 highly shared, low-generation-probability nucleotide sequences were removed to address suspected cross-contamination and a sequencing artifact. In a later analysis, a clonal expansion index was calculated for each public chain from normalized within-repertoire ranks of inferred template counts. A later analysis computed generation probabilities with a VDJ recombination model fitted to out-of-frame rearrangements, and checked the results against IGoR. Hypergeometric tests were used in a later analysis to score TCR-TCR, TCR-HLA and TCR-CMV co-occurrence, with a repertoire-size bias correction applied to the TCR pairs. False discovery rates were estimated in a later analysis by permuting HLA or CMV assignments 20 times. In a later analysis, co-occurring TCRs were grouped with DBSCAN, and TCRdist sequence similarity was added when clustering was performed within HLA-allele-positive subsets. Co-occurrence clustering excluded repertoires with fewer than 30,000 or more than 120,000 public chains, plus five with anomalous nucleotide sharing. TCRdb limited this immuneACCESS table to in-frame rearrangements with V and J called. A share of clones is missing; checked studies link under half to unresolved V genes, and the rest is unexplained. V and J calls and clone size are given by that table; D and trimming were obtained from the DNA. Across this sample there are about 200,000 clones, with about 79% seen only once. The biggest ten clones account for 1.8% of the sample.

The receptor comes from a male donor in good health and CMV-seronegative. Sequencing was performed on PBMCs. Rearrangement joined TRBV7-3 to TRBJ2-7; a confident D gene designation cannot be given. The DNA sequence is given as TGTGCCAGCAGCCCCCCAGCTAGTCGCGAGCAGTACTTC. Translated, it gives CASSPPASREQYF.